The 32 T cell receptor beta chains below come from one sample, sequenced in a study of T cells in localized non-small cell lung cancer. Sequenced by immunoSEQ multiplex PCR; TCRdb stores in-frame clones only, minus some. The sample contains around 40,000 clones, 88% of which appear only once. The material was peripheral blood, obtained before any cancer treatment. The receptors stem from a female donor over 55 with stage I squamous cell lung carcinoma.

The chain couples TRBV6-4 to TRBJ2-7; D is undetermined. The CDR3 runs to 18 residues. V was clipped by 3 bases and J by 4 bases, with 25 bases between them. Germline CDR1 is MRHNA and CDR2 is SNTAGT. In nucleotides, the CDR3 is TGTGCCAGCAGTGAAATGGGTAGTGGCGGCGGCCTTGGGTACGAGCAGTACTTC. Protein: CASSEMGSGGGLGYEQYF.

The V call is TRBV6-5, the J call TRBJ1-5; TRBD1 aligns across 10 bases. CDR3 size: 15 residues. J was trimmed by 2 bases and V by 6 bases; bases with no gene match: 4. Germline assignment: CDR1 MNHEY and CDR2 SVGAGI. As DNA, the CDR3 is TGTGCCAGCAGCGACAGGGGGCAGGGCAATCAGCCCCAGCATTTT. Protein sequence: CASSDRGQGNQPQHF.

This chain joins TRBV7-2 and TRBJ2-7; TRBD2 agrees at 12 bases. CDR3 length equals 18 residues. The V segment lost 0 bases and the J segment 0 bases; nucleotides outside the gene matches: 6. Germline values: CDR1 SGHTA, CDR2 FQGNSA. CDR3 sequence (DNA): TGTGCCAGCAGCTTAGCACTAGCGGGAGGCGTGTTCTCCTACGAGCAGTACTTC. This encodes CASSLALAGGVFSYEQYF.

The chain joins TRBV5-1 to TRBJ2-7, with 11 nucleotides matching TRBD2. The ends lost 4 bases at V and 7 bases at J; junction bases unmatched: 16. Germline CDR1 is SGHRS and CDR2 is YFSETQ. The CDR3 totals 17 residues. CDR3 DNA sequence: TGCGCCAGCAGCATACTCGGGACTAGCGGCTTAATGGATGAGCAGTACTTC. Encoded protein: CASSILGTSGLMDEQYF.

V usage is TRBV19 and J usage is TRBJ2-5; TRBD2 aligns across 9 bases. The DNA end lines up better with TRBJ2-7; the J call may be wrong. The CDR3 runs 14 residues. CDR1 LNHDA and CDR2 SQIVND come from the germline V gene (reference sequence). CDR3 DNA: TGTGCCAGTAGTATCTTAGCGGGAGTAGGCGAGCAGTACTTC. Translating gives CASSILAGVGEQYF.

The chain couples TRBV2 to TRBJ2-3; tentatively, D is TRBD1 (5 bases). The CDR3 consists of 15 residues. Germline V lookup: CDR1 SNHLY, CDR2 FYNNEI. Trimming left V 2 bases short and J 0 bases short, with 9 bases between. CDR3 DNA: TGTGCCAGCAGTGAAACAGGTGCTAGCACAGATACGCAGTATTTT. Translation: CASSETGASTDTQYF.

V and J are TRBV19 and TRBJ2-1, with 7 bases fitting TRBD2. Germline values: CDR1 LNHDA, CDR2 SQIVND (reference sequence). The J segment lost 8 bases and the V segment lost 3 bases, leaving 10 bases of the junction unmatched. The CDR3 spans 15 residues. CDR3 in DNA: TGTGCCAGTAGTATTGTTGGGGGAGGGCGGGATGAGCAGTTCTTC. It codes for CASSIVGGGRDEQFF. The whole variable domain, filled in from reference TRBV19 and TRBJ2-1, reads DGGITQSPKYLFRKEGQNVTLSCEQNLNHDAMYWYRQDPGQGLRLIYYSQIVNDFQKGDIAEGYSVSREKKESFPLTVTSAQKNPTAFYLCASSIVGGGRDEQFFGPGTRLTVL.

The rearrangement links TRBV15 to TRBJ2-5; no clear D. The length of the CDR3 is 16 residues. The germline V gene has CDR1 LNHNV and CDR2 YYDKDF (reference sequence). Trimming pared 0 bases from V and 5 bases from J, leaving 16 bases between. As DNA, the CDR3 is TGTGCCACCAGCAGAGATTTTTTCCCCGGTAGTGAGACCCAGTACTTC. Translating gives CATSRDFFPGSETQYF. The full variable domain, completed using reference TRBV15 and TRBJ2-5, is DAMVIQNPRYQVTQFGKPVTLSCSQTLNHNVMYWYQQKSSQAPKLLFHYYDKDFNNEADTPDNFQSRRPNTSFCFLDIRSPGLGDTAMYLCATSRDFFPGSETQYFGPGTRLLVL.

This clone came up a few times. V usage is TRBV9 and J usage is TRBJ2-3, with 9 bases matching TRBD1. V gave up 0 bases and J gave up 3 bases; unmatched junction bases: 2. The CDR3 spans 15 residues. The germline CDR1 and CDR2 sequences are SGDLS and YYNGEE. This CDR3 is CASSVAGTGTDTQYF. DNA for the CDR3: TGTGCCAGCAGCGTAGCGGGGACAGGGACAGATACGCAGTATTTT.

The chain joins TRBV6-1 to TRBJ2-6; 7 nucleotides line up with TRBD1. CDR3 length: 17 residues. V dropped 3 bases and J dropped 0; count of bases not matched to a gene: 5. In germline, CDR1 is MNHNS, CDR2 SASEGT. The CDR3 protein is CASSERQGGSGANVLTF. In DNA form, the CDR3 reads TGTGCCAGCAGTGAGAGACAGGGTGGCTCTGGGGCCAACGTCCTGACTTTC.

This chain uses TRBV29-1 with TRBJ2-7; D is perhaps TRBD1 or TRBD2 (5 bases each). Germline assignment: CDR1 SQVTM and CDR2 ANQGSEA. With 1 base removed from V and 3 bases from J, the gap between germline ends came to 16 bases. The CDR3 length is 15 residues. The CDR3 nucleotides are TGCAGCGTTGAAGGGGACGTAGGAGACGTCTACGAGCAGTACTTC. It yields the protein CSVEGDVGDVYEQYF.

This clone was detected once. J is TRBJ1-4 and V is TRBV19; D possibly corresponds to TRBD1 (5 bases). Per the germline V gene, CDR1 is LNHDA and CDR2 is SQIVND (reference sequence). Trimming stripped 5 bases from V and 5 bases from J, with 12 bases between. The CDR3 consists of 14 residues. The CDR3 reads CASSRTPENEKLFF. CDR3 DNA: TGTGCCAGTAGTCGGACACCTGAGAATGAAAAACTGTTTTTT.

In nucleotides, the CDR3 is TGTGCCAGTAGTATTGGTAGGAGCGAGCAGTACTTC. Translating gives CASSIGRSEQYF. The V gene is TRBV19, the J gene TRBJ2-7; D remains ambiguous. Trimming removed 3 bases at V and 6 bases at J, with 9 bases between. The length of the CDR3 is 12 residues. Per germline, CDR1 LNHDA and CDR2 SQIVND (reference sequence).

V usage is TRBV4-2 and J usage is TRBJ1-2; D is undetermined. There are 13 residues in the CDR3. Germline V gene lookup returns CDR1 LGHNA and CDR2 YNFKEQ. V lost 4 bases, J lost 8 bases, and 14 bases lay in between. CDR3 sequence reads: CASSPSDPYGYTF. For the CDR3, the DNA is TGTGCCAGCAGCCCCTCGGACCCCTACGGCTACACCTTC.

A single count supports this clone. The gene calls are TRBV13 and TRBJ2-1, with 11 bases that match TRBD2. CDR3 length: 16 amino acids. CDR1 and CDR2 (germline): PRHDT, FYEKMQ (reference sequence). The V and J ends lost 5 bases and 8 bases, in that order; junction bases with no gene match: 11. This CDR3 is CASSLTSGSIIDEQFF. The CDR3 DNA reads TGTGCCAGCAGCCTAACTAGCGGGAGTATCATCGATGAGCAGTTCTTC.

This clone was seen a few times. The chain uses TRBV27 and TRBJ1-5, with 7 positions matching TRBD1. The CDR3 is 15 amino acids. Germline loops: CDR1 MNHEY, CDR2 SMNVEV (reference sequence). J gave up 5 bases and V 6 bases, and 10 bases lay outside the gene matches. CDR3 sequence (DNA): TGTGCCAGCAGCCTTTCAGGGGGGGCATATCAGCCCCAGCATTTT. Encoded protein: CASSLSGGAYQPQHF.

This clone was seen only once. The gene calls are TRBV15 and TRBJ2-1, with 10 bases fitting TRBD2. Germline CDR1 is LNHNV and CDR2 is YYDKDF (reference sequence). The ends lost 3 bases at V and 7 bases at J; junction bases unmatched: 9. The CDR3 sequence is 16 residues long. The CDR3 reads CATSSLAGVMGNEQFF. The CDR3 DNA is TGTGCCACCAGCAGTCTAGCGGGAGTAATGGGTAATGAGCAGTTCTTC.

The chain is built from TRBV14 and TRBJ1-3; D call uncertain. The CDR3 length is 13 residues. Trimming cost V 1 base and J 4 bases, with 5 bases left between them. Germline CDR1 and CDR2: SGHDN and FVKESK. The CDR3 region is CASSQVRGNTIYF. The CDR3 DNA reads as TGTGCCAGCAGCCAAGTAAGGGGAAACACCATATATTTT. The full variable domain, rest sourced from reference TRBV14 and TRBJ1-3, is EAGVTQFPSHSVIEKGQTVTLRCDPISGHDNLYWYRRVMGKEIKFLLHFVKESKQDESGMPNNRFLAERTGGTYSTLKVQPAELEDSGVYFCASSQVRGNTIYFGEGSWLTVV.

CDR3 DNA: TGTGCCAGCAGCTCGCGGACAGGGGGGTCCAATGAGCAGTTCTTC. Translating gives CASSSRTGGSNEQFF. The chain joins TRBV9 to TRBJ2-1; the match to TRBD1 covers 10 bases. The CDR3 runs 15 residues. Germline-derived CDR1 and CDR2 are SGDLS and YYNGEE. V shed 4 bases and J 6 bases; nucleotides not matched to a gene: 7.

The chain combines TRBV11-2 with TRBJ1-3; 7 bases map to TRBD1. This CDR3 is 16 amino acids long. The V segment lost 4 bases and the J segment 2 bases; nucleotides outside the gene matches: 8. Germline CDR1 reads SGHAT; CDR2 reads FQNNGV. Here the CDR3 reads CASSSPDREAGNTIYF. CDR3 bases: TGTGCCAGCAGCTCCCCAGACAGGGAAGCTGGAAACACCATATATTTT.

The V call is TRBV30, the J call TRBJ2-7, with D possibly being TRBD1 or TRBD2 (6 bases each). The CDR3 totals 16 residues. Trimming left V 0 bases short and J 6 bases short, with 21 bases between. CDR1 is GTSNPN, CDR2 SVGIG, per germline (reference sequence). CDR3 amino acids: CAWSVPWAAGHIEQYF. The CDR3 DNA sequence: TGTGCCTGGAGTGTACCGTGGGCGGCGGGACATATCGAGCAGTACTTC.

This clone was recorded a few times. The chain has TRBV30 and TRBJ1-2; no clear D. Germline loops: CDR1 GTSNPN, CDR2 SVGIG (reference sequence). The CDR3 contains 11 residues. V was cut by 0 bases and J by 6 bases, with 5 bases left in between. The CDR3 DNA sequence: TGTGCCTGGAGTGTGTCTAATGGCTACACCTTC. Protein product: CAWSVSNGYTF.

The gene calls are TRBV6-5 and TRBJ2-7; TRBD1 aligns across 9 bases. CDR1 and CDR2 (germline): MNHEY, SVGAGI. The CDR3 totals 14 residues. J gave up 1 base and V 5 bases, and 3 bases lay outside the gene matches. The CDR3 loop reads CASSGTGRSYEQYF. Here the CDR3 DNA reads TGTGCCAGCAGTGGGACAGGGCGATCCTACGAGCAGTACTTC.

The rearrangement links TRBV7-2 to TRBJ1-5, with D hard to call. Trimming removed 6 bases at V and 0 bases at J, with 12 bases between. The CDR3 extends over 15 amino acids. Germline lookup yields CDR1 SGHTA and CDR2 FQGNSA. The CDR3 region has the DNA TGTGCCAGCAGTTACACAGTCGATAGCAATCAGCCCCAGCATTTT. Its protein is CASSYTVDSNQPQHF.

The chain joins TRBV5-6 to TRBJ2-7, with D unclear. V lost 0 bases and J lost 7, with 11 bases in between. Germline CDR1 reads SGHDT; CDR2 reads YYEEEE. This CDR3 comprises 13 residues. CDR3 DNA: TGTGCCAGCAGCTTGGTTGGGTACTGGGAGCAGTACTTC. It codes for CASSLVGYWEQYF.

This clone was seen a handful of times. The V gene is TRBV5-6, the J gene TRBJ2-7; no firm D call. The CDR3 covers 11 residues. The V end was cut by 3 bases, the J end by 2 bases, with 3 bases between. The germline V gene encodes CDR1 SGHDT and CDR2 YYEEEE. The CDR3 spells CASSSTYEQYF. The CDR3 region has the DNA TGTGCCAGCAGCTCTACCTACGAGCAGTACTTC.

This chain's CDR3 is CASSLKKLRDSNEKLFF. Written as DNA, the CDR3 is TGTGCCAGCAGCTTAAAAAAGCTCCGGGATTCTAATGAAAAACTGTTTTTT. The chain links TRBV7-9 to TRBJ1-4; the D is unclear. The CDR3 has 17 residues. Germline V gene sequence: CDR1 SEHNR, CDR2 FQNEAQ (reference sequence). The V end was cut by 2 bases, the J end by 3 bases, with 16 bases between.

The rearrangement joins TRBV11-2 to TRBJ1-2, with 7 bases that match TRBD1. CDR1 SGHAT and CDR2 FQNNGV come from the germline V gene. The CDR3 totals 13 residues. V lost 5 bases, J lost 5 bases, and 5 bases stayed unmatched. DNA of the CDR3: TGTGCCAGCAGCAACGACAGGGTTTATGGCTACACCTTC. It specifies CASSNDRVYGYTF.

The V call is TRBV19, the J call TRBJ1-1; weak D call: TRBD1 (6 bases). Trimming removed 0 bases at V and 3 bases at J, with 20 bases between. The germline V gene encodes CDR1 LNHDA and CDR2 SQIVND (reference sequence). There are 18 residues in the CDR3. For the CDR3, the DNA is TGTGCCAGTAGTATAGACCCCCCAGGGGAAGGGCTTCACACTGAAGCTTTCTTT. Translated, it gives CASSIDPPGEGLHTEAFF.

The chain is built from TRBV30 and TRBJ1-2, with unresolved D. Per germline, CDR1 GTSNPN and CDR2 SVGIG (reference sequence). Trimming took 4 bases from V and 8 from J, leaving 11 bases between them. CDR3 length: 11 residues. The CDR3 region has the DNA TGTGCCTGGATTGGCCTGGGGGGCTACACCTTC. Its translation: CAWIGLGGYTF. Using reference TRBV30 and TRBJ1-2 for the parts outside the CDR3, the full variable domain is SQTIHQWPATLVQPVGSPLSLECTVEGTSNPNLYWYRQAAGRGLQLLFYSVGIGQISSEVPQNLSASRPQDRQFILSSKKLLLSDSGFYLCAWIGLGGYTFGSGTRLTVV.

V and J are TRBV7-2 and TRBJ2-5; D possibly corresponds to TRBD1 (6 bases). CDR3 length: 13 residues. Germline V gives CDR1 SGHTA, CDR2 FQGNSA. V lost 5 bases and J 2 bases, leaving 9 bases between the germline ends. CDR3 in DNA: TGTGCCAGCAGCCCAGGACAGCAAGAGACCCAGTACTTC. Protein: CASSPGQQETQYF.

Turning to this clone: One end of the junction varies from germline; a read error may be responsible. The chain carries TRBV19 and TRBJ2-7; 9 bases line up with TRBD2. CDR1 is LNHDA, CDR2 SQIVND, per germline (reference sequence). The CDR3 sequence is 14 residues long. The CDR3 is CASRREGIIYEQHF. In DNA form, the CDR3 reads TGTGCCAGTAGGCGGGAGGGCATTATCTACGAGCAGCACTTC. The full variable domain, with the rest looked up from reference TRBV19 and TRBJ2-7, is DGGITQSPKYLFRKEGQNVTLSCEQNLNHDAMYWYRQDPGQGLRLIYYSQIVNDFQKGDIAEGYSVSREKKESFPLTVTSAQKNPTAFYLCASRREGIIYEQHFGPGTRLTVT.